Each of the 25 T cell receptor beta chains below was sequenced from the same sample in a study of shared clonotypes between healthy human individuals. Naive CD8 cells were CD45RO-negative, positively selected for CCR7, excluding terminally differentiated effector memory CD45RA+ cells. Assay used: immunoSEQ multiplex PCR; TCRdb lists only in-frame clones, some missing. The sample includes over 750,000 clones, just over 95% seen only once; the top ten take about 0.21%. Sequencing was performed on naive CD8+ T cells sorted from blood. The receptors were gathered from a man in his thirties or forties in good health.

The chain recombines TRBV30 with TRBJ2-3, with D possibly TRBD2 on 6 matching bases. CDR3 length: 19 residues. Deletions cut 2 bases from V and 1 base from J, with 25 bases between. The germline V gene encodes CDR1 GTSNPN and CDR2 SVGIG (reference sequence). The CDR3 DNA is TGTGCCTGGAGTCCACTAAGGTCTGCGGGGCGCGCTGGCACAGATACGCAGTATTTT. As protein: CAWSPLRSAGRAGTDTQYF.

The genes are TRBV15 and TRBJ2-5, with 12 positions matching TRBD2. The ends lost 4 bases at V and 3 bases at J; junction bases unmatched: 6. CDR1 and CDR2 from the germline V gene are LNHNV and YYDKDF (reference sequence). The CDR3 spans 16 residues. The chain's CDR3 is CATSKGTSGPKETQYF. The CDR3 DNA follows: TGTGCCACCAGCAAAGGGACTAGCGGGCCTAAAGAGACCCAGTACTTC.

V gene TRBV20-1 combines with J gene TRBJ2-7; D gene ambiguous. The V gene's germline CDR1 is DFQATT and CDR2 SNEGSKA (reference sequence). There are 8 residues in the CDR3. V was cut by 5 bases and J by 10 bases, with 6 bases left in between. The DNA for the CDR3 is TGCAGTGCTGCGGACCAGTACTTC. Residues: CSAADQYF.

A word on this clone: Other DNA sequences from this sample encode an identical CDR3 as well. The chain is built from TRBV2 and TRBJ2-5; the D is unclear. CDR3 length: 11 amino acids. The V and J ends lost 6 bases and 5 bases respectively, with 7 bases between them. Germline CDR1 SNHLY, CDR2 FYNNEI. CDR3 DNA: TGTGCCAGCAGCGACGGGGAGACCCAGTACTTC. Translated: CASSDGETQYF.

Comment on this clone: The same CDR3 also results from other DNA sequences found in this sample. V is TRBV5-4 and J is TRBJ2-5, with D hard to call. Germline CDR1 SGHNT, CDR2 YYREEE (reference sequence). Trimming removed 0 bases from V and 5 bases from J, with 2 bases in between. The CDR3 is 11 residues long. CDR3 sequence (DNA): TGTGCCAGCAGCTTGGATGAGACCCAGTACTTC. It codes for CASSLDETQYF.

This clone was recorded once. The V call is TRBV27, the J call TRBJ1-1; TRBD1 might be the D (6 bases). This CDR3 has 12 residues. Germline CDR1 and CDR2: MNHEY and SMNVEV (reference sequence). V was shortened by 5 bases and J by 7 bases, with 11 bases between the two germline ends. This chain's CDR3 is CASSGGAGEAFF. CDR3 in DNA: TGTGCCAGCAGTGGGGGCGCGGGTGAAGCTTTCTTT.

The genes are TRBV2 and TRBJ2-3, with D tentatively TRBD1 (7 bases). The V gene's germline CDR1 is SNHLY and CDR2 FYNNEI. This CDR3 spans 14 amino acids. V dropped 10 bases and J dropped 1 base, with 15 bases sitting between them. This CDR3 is CATLDREGTDTQYF. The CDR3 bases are TGTGCCACATTAGACAGGGAGGGCACAGATACGCAGTATTTT.

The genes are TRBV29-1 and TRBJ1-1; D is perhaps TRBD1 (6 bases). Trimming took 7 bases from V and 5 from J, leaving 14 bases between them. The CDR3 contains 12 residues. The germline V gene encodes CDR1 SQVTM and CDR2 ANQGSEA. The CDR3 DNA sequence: TGCAGCGGGGAGGGGGATACTACTGAAGCTTTCTTT. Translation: CSGEGDTTEAFF.

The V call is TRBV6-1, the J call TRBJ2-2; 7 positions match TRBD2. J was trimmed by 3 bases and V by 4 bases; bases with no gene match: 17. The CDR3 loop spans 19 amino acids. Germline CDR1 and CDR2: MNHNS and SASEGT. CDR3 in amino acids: CASSAPSRAGAHDTGELFF. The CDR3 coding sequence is TGTGCCAGCAGTGCCCCGTCTAGGGCGGGAGCCCACGACACCGGGGAGCTGTTTTTT.

The CDR3 DNA reads TGTGCCAGCAGATCGGACAATCGCGAGCAGTACTTC. Translation: CASRSDNREQYF. The genes are TRBV7-9 and TRBJ2-7, with D possibly matching TRBD1 (5 bases). The V end was cut by 6 bases, the J end by 6 bases, with 12 bases between. The CDR3 contains 12 residues. Germline V gene lookup returns CDR1 SEHNR and CDR2 FQNEAQ (reference sequence).

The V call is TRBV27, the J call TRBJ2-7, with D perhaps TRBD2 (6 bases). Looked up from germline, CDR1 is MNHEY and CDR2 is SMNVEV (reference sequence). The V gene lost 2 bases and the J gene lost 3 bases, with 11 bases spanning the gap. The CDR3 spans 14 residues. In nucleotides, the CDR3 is TGTGCCAGCAGTTTAGGAGGGCCGCTCTACGAGCAGTACTTC. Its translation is CASSLGGPLYEQYF.

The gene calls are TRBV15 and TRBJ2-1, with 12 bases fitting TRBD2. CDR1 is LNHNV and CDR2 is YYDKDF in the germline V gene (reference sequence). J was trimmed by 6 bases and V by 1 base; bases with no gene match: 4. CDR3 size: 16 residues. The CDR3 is CATSRGLAGDGNEQFF. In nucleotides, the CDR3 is TGTGCCACCAGCAGAGGACTAGCGGGAGACGGCAATGAGCAGTTCTTC.

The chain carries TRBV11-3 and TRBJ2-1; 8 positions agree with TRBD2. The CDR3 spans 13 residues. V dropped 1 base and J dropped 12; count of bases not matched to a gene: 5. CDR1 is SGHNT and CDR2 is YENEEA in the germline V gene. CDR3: CASSLGLAGGQFF. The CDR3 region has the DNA TGTGCCAGCAGCTTAGGTCTTGCGGGAGGGCAGTTCTTC.

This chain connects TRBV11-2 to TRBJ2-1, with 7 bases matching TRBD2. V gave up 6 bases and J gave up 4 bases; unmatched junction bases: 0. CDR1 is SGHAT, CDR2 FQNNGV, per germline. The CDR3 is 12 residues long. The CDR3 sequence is CASRGGYNEQFF. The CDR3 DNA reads TGTGCCAGCAGGGGGGGGTACAATGAGCAGTTCTTC. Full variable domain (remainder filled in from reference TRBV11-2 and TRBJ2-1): EAGVAQSPRYKIIEKRQSVAFWCNPISGHATLYWYQQILGQGPKLLIQFQNNGVVDDSQLPKDRFSAERLKGVDSTLKIQPAKLEDSAVYLCASRGGYNEQFFGPGTRLTVL.

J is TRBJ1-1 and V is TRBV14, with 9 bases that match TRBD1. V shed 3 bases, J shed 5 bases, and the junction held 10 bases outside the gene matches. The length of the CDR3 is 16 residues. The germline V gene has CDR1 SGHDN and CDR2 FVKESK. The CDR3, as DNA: TGTGCCAGCAGCCAGGGGACAGGGTGGGCAGAAACTGAAGCTTTCTTT. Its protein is CASSQGTGWAETEAFF.

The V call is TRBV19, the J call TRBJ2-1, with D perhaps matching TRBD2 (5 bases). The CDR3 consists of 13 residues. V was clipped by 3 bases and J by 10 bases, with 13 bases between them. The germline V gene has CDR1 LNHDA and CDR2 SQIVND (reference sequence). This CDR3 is CASSISSPIEQFF. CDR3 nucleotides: TGTGCCAGTAGTATCTCTAGCCCCATCGAGCAGTTCTTC.

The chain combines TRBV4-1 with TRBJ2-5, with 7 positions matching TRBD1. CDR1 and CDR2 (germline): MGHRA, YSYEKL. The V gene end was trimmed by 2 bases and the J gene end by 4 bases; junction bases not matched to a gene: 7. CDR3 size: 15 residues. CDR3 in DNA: TGCGCCAGCAGCCAATTGGGGACAGCCGTAGAGACCCAGTACTTC. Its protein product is CASSQLGTAVETQYF.

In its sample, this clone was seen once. The CDR3 is CASSLGLAFNEQFF. The DNA for the CDR3 is TGTGCCAGCAGCTTGGGGCTAGCGTTCAATGAGCAGTTCTTC. The chain is built from TRBV13 and TRBJ2-1; possible D gene TRBD2, 6 bases. Germline CDR1 reads PRHDT; CDR2 reads FYEKMQ (reference sequence). CDR3 size: 14 residues. The ends were cut back, 3 bases at V and 6 bases at J, with 12 bases in the middle. The variable domain in full, with the rest retrieved from reference TRBV13 and TRBJ2-1, is AAGVIQSPRHLIKEKRETATLKCYPIPRHDTVYWYQQGPGQDPQFLISFYEKMQSDKGSIPDRFSAQQFSDYHSELNMSSLELGDSALYFCASSLGLAFNEQFFGPGTRLTVL.

In DNA, the CDR3 is TGTGCCAGCAGCTTGGGAGTTTCAGATACGCAGTATTTT. Translated: CASSLGVSDTQYF. The chain carries TRBV5-6 and TRBJ2-3; no clear D. V was shortened by 0 bases and J by 4 bases, with 6 bases between the two germline ends. Per the germline V gene, CDR1 is SGHDT and CDR2 is YYEEEE. The CDR3 is 13 amino acids.

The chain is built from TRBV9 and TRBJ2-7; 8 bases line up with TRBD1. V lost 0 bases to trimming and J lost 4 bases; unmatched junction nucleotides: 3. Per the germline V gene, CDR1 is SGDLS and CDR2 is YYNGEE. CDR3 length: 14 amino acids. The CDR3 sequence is CASSVVDRAYEQYF. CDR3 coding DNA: TGTGCCAGCAGCGTAGTGGACAGGGCTTACGAGCAGTACTTC.

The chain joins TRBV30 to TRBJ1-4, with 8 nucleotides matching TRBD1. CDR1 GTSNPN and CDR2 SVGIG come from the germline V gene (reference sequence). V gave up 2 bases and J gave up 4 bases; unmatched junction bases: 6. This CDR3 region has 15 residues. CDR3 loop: CAWSPGQGLNEKLFF. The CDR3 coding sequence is TGTGCCTGGAGTCCCGGACAGGGACTTAATGAAAAACTGTTTTTT.

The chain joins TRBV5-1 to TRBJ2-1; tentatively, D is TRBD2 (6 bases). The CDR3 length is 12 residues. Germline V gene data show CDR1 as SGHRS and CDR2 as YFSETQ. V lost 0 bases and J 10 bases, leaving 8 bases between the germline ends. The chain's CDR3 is CASSLGGMEQFF. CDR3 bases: TGCGCCAGCAGCTTGGGCGGGATGGAGCAGTTCTTC.

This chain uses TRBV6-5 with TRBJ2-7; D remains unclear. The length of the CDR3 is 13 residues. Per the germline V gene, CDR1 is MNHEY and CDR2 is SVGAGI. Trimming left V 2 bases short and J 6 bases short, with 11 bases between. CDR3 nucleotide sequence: TGTGCCAGCAGTTACAGCCCGCTTGGCGAGCAGTACTTC. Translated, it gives CASSYSPLGEQYF.

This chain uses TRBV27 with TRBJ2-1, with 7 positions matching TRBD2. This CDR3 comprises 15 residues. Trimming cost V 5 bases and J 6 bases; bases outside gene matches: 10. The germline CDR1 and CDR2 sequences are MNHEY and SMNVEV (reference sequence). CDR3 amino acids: CASSLVGRVGNEQFF. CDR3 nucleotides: TGTGCCAGCAGTCTCGTGGGGAGGGTTGGCAATGAGCAGTTCTTC.

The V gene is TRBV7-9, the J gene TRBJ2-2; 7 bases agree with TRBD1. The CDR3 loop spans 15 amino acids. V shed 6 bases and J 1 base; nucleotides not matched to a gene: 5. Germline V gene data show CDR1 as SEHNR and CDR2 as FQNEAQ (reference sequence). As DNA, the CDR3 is TGTGCCAGCAGGCACCGGGACAGGAACACCGGGGAGCTGTTTTTT. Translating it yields CASRHRDRNTGELFF.